This passage covers 14 T cell receptor beta chains from one sample sequenced in a study of blood T cell repertoires in COVID-19. The protocol was immunoSEQ multiplex PCR, while the TCRdb copy is restricted to in-frame clones and leaves out a portion. Here the sample spans about 230,000 clones, 65% to 90% being singletons. Source material: peripheral blood. These receptors were collected from a man aged 50 to 59 with COVID-19, enrolled during active disease.

V gene TRBV6-5 combines with J gene TRBJ2-5, with 7 bases identical to TRBD2. Germline V gene data show CDR1 as MNHEY and CDR2 as SVGAGI. The CDR3 runs to 15 residues. V trimming: 6 bases; J trimming: 7 bases; junction bases outside the gene matches: 14. The CDR3, as DNA: TGTGCCAGCAGCTATGGGGGGGTGGAAATTGGGACCCAGTACTTC. Its translation: CASSYGGVEIGTQYF.

The CDR3 here is CASRNSGGAVTGELFF. In DNA, the CDR3 is TGTGCCAGCAGAAATAGCGGGGGGGCGGTCACCGGGGAGCTGTTTTTT. V and J are TRBV7-2 and TRBJ2-2; 11 positions match TRBD2. In germline, CDR1 is SGHTA, CDR2 FQGNSA. The ends lost 6 bases at V and 4 bases at J; junction bases unmatched: 7. The CDR3 is 16 amino acids. Full variable domain (rest looked up from reference TRBV7-2 and TRBJ2-2): GAGVSQSPSNKVTEKGKDVELRCDPISGHTALYWYRQSLGQGLEFLIYFQGNSAPDKSGLPSDRFSAERTGGSVSTLTIQRTQQEDSAVYLCASRNSGGAVTGELFFGEGSRLTVL.

This chain uses TRBV6-6 with TRBJ2-4; 7 bases are a match to TRBD1. The germline gives CDR1 MNHNY, CDR2 SVGAGI (reference sequence). The CDR3 extends over 14 amino acids. V was clipped by 6 bases and J by 8 bases; unmatched bases: 10. CDR3 region: CASSNTGVLYIQYF. The CDR3 nucleotides are TGTGCCAGCAGCAATACAGGGGTTTTGTACATTCAGTACTTC.

V usage is TRBV2 and J usage is TRBJ1-1, with 10 bases aligning to TRBD1. Germline CDR1 is SNHLY and CDR2 is FYNNEI. There are 15 residues in the CDR3. With 5 bases clipped from V and 6 bases from J, the junction kept 9 bases outside the gene matches. CDR3 in DNA: TGTGCCAGCAGTAGACAGGGGGCGGGCACCTCTGAAGCTTTCTTT. Encoded protein: CASSRQGAGTSEAFF.

This chain links TRBV7-9 with TRBJ2-3; 9 bases agree with TRBD1. Germline assignment: CDR1 SEHNR and CDR2 FQNEAQ (reference sequence). The CDR3 is made up of 16 amino acids. V shed 5 bases, J shed 1 base, and the junction held 7 bases outside the gene matches. The CDR3 sequence is CASSLHRDRGTDTQYF. In DNA, the CDR3 is TGTGCCAGCAGCCTACACCGGGACAGGGGCACAGATACGCAGTATTTT.

Only one count was recorded for this clone. The V and J genes are TRBV5-1 and TRBJ2-5; TRBD1 matches 7 bases. The CDR3 has 16 residues. The germline CDR1 and CDR2 sequences are SGHRS and YFSETQ. With V trimmed by 0 bases and J by 5 bases, 10 bases remained unmatched. The CDR3 spells CASSLANRGRGETQYF. CDR3 nucleotides: TGCGCCAGCAGCTTGGCCAATAGGGGGCGCGGGGAGACCCAGTACTTC. The full variable domain, completed using reference TRBV5-1 and TRBJ2-5, is KAGVTQTPRYLIKTRGQQVTLSCSPISGHRSVSWYQQTPGQGLQFLFEYFSETQRNKGNFPGRFSGRQFSNSRSEMNVSTLELGDSALYLCASSLANRGRGETQYFGPGTRLLVL.

The chain joins TRBV7-6 to TRBJ2-7; no firm D call. The CDR3 totals 14 residues. The V and J ends lost 0 bases and 2 bases respectively, with 8 bases between them. CDR1 is SGHVS and CDR2 is FNYEAQ in the germline V gene. CDR3 protein: CASSLASQAYEQYF. DNA for the CDR3: TGTGCCAGCAGCTTAGCGAGTCAAGCCTACGAGCAGTACTTC.

The V gene is TRBV7-3, the J gene TRBJ2-5; the D gene is possibly TRBD1 (6 bases). Per the germline V gene, CDR1 is SGHTA and CDR2 is FQGTGA. V lost 1 base to trimming and J lost 5 bases, with 14 bases between them. The CDR3 runs 15 residues. The CDR3 loop is CASSLRGHPAETQYF. In nucleotides, the CDR3 is TGTGCCAGCAGCTTAAGGGGACACCCAGCGGAGACCCAGTACTTC.

This chain joins TRBV12-3 or TRBV12-4 and TRBJ1-1; possibly TRBD1 for D (5 bases). This CDR3 has 12 residues. Trimming removed 3 bases at V and 7 bases at J, with 9 bases between. CDR3 amino acids: CASSFPGVEAFF. In nucleotides, the CDR3 is TGTGCCAGCAGTTTCCCGGGGGTTGAAGCTTTCTTT.

The chain joins TRBV9 to TRBJ2-2, with 7 bases identical to TRBD2. The CDR3 has 16 residues. CDR1 is SGDLS and CDR2 is YYNGEE in the germline V gene. V gave up 4 bases and J gave up 4 bases; unmatched junction bases: 10. Here the CDR3 reads CASSTSSGGLTGELFF. The CDR3 DNA reads as TGTGCCAGCAGCACTTCTAGCGGCGGCCTCACCGGGGAGCTGTTTTTT.

This clone has just a few counts. V gene TRBV4-2 combines with J gene TRBJ2-7, with 8 bases lining up with TRBD2. Germline V gene data show CDR1 as LGHNA and CDR2 as YNFKEQ. V shed 1 base and J 2 bases; nucleotides not matched to a gene: 16. This CDR3 comprises 19 residues. The CDR3 reads CASSQAIGGGGSLAYEQYF. Written as DNA, the CDR3 is TGTGCCAGCAGCCAAGCTATCGGCGGCGGGGGGTCTTTGGCCTACGAGCAGTACTTC.

V and J are TRBV7-9 and TRBJ2-7; TRBD1 matches 7 bases. The V and J ends lost 4 bases and 1 base, in that order; junction bases with no gene match: 4. The germline V gene encodes CDR1 SEHNR and CDR2 FQNEAQ (reference sequence). The CDR3 has 14 residues. The CDR3 nucleotides read TGTGCCAGCAGCTGGCCGGGACAGTCCTACGAGCAGTACTTC. Translated, it gives CASSWPGQSYEQYF. The whole variable domain, remainder taken from reference TRBV7-9 and TRBJ2-7, is DTGVSQNPRHKITKRGQNVTFRCDPISEHNRLYWYRQTLGQGPEFLTYFQNEAQLEKSRLLSDRFSAERPKGSFSTLEIQRTEQGDSAMYLCASSWPGQSYEQYFGPGTRLTVT.

This clone appeared once. The chain carries TRBV11-2 and TRBJ1-2, with 7 bases aligning to TRBD1. Germline CDR1 is SGHAT and CDR2 is FQNNGV. The CDR3 sequence is 15 residues long. V lost 4 bases and J lost 5; bases outside the gene matches: 10. Written as DNA, the CDR3 is TGTGCCAGCAGCTCCTCCCGACAGGGCAAATATGGCTACACCTTC. It translates to CASSSSRQGKYGYTF. The whole variable domain, remainder taken from reference TRBV11-2 and TRBJ1-2, is EAGVAQSPRYKIIEKRQSVAFWCNPISGHATLYWYQQILGQGPKLLIQFQNNGVVDDSQLPKDRFSAERLKGVDSTLKIQPAKLEDSAVYLCASSSSRQGKYGYTFGSGTRLTVV.

This clone appeared once. The V gene is TRBV3-1 (or the pseudogene TRBV3-2), the J gene TRBJ1-4; D is perhaps TRBD1 (5 bases). Germline V lookup: CDR1 LGHDT, CDR2 YNNKEL (reference sequence). Trimming stripped 3 bases from V and 3 bases from J, with 14 bases between. This CDR3 is 16 amino acids long. The CDR3 is CASSQGLGGSNEKLFF. CDR3 DNA sequence: TGTGCCAGCAGCCAGGGTCTCGGGGGGTCTAATGAAAAACTGTTTTTT.